This TCR beta chain was retrieved from a study of post-analysis software for immune sequencing data (dated by TCRdb to 2013 to 2016). At the level of the whole study: Relapsing-remitting, secondary progressive and progressive-relapsing multiple sclerosis were recorded as disease courses, and subtype annotation was lacking for some patients. Patient repertoires were compared against about a dozen previously published healthy control repertoires from donors aged about 6 to 25 years. A subset of samples was prepared in parallel using single-end sample barcoding, then pooled and co-amplified after Illumina adapter ligation.

The germline V gene provides CDR1 LGHNA and CDR2 YNFKEQ. From cysteine to phenylalanine, the CDR3 is 18 amino acids long. CDR3 DNA only is kept here, 54 bases in frame from base 1. Ends trimmed: V by 0 bases, J by 0 bases; bases unmatched to a gene: 4. Points the paper makes about the study in general: Compared with controls, multiple sclerosis patients had significantly lower normalized Chao1 diversity, a finding suggesting substantial peripheral T-cell clonal expansion. When samples were clustered directly using the F measure, samples prepared in the same batch co-clustered strongly, which prompted a batch-effect correction. The multiple sclerosis patient group was slightly younger than the control group. Patients showed significantly higher frequencies than controls for several TRBV segments, among them TRBV5-6, TRBV5-1 and TRBV20-1.

On this clonotype itself: Its antigen is not yet known. No much larger clonotype is one base removed from it; base qualities were not supplied.

Preparation of the library involved PCR. Sequencing was performed on an Illumina HiSeq 2500. To reduce PCR and sequencing biases, unique molecular identifiers were incorporated into the TCR beta cDNA libraries. Every 1 to 10 million input T cells yielded roughly 500,000 cDNA molecules, meaning each molecule approximated one T cell. The patient libraries were prepared and sequenced with the same protocol used for the earlier healthy control dataset. Within a given batch, samples were prepared together, multiplexed and sequenced on the same HiSeq lane. In the paper's pipeline: MIGEC handled the raw barcoded reads, throwing out single-read molecular identifier groups before consensus assembly and CDR3 extraction. VDJtools was used for post-analysis of the clonotype tables, and diversity was normalized by down-sampling every dataset to the size of the smallest sample. In repertoire overlap clustering, CDR3 amino acid sequences, but not nucleotide sequences, were matched to correct batch-related cross-sample contamination. TCRdb's own reprocessing of the public reads used fastp at Q25 and MiXCR and kept productive beta chains. A single entry per CDR3 protein holds the most common genes and DNA from its merged rows. None of the V and J calls come from the authors' own analysis; TCRdb made them. The sample table shows some 240,000 distinct CDR3 sequences, and roughly a third are seen once. The ten largest make up under 5.5% of the sample.

To demonstrate the VDJtools post-analysis software, the study profiled TCR beta repertoires from the peripheral blood of about a dozen young patients with multiple sclerosis. The patients with multiple sclerosis were children and adolescents between roughly 6 and 15 years of age. The sequence links TRBV4-2 to TRBJ2-6; 8 bases in between match TRBD2. What was sequenced was blood. This TCR was sampled from a girl aged 10 to 17 with multiple sclerosis. The CDR3 loop reads CASSQDPAGGSGANVLTF. The nucleotide sequence reads as follows: TGTGCCAGCAGCCAAGATCCTGCGGGGGGCTCTGGGGCCAACGTCCTGACTTTC.